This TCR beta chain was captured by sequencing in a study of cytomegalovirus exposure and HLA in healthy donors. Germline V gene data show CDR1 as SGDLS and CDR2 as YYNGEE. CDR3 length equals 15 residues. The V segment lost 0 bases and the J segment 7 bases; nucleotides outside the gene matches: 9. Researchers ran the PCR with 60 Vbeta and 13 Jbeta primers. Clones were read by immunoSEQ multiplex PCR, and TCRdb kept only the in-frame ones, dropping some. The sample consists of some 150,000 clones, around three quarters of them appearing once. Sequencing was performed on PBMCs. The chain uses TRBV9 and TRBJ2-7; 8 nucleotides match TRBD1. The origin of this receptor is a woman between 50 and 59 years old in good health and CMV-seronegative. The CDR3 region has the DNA TGTGCCAGCAGCGTAGAGGGGCAGGGGGCGGCAGAGCAGTACTTC. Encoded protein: CASSVEGQGAAEQYF. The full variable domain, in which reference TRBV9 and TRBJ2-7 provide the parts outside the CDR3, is DSGVTQTPKHLITATGQRVTLRCSPRSGDLSVYWYQQSLDQGLQFLIQYYNGEERAKGNILERFSAQQFPDLHSELNLSSLELGDSALYFCASSVEGQGAAEQYFGPGTRLTVT.